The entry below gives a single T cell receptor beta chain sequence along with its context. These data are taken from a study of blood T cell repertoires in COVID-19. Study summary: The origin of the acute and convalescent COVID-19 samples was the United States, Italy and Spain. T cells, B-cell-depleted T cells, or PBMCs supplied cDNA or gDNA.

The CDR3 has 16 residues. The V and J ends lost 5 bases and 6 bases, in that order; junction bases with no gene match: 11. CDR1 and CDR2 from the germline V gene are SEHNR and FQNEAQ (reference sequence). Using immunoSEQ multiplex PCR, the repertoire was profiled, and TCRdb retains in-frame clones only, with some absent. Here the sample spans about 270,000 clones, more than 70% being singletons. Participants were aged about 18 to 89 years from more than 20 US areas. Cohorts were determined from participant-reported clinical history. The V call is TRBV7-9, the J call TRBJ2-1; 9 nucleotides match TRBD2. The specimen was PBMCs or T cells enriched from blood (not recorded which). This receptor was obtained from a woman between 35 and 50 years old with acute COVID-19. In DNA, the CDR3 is TGTGCCAGCAGCCCCCGGGGTAGCGGGAGTGTCAATGAGCAGTTCTTC. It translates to CASSPRGSGSVNEQFF.